This T cell receptor beta chain is drawn from a study of T-cell reconstitution after alpha-beta-depleted transplantation in children. A remark on this clonotype: The antigen is not known.

Study-wide points: About two months after transplant, alpha-beta T cells reportedly came from several hundred expanded graft clones. Surviving recipient cells, namely T cells and thymic progenitors, were the source of high day-60 TCRbeta diversity in some patients. T-cell counts and diversity at one year following transplant were attributed mainly to newly produced T cells.

TCRbeta library preparation incorporated unique molecular identifiers. TCRdb reanalysed the PCR reads using MiXCR and keeps one entry per CDR3 protein. The sample shows approximately 500,000 distinct CDR3 sequences, about a quarter of them seen only once. V lost 4 bases, J lost 7 bases, and 11 bases stayed unmatched. Germline V gene data show CDR1 as SGHRS and CDR2 as YFSETQ. CDR3 length: 15 residues. The chain is built from TRBV5-1 and TRBJ2-7, with TRBD2 matching 10 bases. This specimen was PBMCs, taken before TCRalphabeta/CD19-depleted stem cell transplant. The TCR was taken from a boy less than two years old with Wiskott-Aldrich syndrome, due to receive a stem cell transplant. The CDR3 DNA sequence: TGCGCCAGCAGCCTCCGGGTAGCGGGAGGCGAGGAGCAGTACTTC. Residues: CASSLRVAGGEEQYF.